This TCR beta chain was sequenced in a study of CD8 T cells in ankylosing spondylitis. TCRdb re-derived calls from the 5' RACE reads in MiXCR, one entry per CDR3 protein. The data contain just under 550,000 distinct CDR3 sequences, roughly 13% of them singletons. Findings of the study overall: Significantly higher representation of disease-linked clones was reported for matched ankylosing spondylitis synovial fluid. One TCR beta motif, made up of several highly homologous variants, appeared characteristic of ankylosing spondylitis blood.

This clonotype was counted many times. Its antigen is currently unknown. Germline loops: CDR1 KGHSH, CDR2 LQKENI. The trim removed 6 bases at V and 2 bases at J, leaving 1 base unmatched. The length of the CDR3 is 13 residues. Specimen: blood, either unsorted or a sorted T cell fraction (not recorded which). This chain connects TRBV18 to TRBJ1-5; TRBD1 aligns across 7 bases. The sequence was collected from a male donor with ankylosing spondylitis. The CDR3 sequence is CASSGTGNQPQHF. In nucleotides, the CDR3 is TGTGCCAGCTCCGGGACAGGCAATCAGCCCCAGCATTTT.